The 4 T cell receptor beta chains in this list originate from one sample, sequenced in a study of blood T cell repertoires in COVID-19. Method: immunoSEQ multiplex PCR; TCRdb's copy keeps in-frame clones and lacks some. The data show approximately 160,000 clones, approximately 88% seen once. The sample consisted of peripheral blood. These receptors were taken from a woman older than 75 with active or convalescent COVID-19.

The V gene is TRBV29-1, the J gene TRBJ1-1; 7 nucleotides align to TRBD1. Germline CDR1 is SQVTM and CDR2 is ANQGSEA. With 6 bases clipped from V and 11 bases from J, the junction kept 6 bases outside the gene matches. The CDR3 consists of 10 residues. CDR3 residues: CSVEDRIAFF. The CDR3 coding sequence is TGCAGCGTGGAGGACAGGATTGCTTTCTTT.

CDR3: CATRELRFTEAFF. CDR3 bases: TGTGCCACCCGGGAACTTCGGTTCACTGAAGCTTTCTTT. The chain uses TRBV6-5 and TRBJ1-1, with no clear D. The CDR3 covers 13 residues. Germline V gene sequence: CDR1 MNHEY, CDR2 SVGAGI. V was clipped by 10 bases and J by 4 bases, with 16 bases between them.

The CDR3 nucleotides read TGTGCCAGCATATCCCAGCGGGGACAAGAGACCCAGTACTTC. Its translation: CASISQRGQETQYF. The chain uses TRBV7-6 and TRBJ2-5; 7 nucleotides agree with TRBD2. The junction had 7 bases not matched to a gene; V was cut back by 7 bases and J by 2 bases. The germline V gene encodes CDR1 SGHVS and CDR2 FNYEAQ. The CDR3 consists of 14 residues.

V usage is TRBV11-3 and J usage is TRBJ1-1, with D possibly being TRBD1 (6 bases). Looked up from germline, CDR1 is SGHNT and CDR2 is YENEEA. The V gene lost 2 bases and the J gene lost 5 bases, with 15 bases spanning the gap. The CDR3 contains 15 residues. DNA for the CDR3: TGTGCCAGCAGCTTAACGTACAGTCAGGGGACTGAAGCTTTCTTT. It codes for CASSLTYSQGTEAFF.